The entry below gives a single T cell receptor beta chain sequence along with its context. This sample is drawn from a study of long-term antiretroviral therapy in people with HIV. At survey level, the immunoSEQ assay was run in its v3.0 version. Generated by immunoSEQ multiplex PCR, the TCRdb table keeps only in-frame clones and is missing some. The sample comprises under 45,000 clones, around three quarters of which are singletons, and around 5.8% rests with the top ten. CDR1 PRHDT and CDR2 FYEKMQ come from the germline V gene (reference sequence). V was pared by 5 bases and J by 16 bases, with 9 bases of the junction left unmatched. The length of the CDR3 is 12 residues.

Sequenced here: unsorted PBMCs, sampled 3.4 years after starting antiretroviral therapy. This TCR was sampled from a man in his thirties or forties with HIV. The chain recombines TRBV13 with TRBJ2-1; TRBD1 aligns across 9 bases. The CDR3 nucleotides are TGTGCCAGCAGCATGAACCGGGACAGGGATTTCTTC. Residues: CASSMNRDRDFF.